This T cell receptor (beta chain) was identified during a study of blood T cell repertoires in COVID-19. Assignments of participants to cohorts depended upon their own reported clinical history. Some clones are missing from TCRdb's copy, which holds only in-frame ones; the method was immunoSEQ multiplex PCR. The sample holds a few hundred thousand clones, 80% to 90% seen once. Trimming removed 4 bases from V and 4 bases from J; junction bases left unmatched: 8. This CDR3 has 16 residues. CDR1 MGHDK and CDR2 SYGVNS come from the germline V gene. Sample: PBMCs or T cells enriched from blood (not recorded which). The sequence derives from a woman between 18 and 29 years old who had recovered from COVID-19. The chain joins TRBV25-1 to TRBJ1-2; 11 nucleotides align to TRBD1. The chain's CDR3 is CASSVQGTGGVYGYTF. CDR3 nucleotides: TGTGCCAGCAGTGTACAGGGGACAGGGGGTGTCTATGGCTACACCTTC.